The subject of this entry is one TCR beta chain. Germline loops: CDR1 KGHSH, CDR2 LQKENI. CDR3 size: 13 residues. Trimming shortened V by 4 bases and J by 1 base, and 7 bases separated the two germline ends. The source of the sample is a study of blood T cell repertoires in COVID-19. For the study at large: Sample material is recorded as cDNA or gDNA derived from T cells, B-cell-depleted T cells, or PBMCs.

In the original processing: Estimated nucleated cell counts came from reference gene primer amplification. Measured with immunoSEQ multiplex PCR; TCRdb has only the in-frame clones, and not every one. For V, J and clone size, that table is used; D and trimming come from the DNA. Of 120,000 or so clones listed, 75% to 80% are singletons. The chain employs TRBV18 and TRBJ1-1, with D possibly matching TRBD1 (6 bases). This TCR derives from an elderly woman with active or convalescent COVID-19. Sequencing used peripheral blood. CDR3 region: CASSQGGNTEAFF. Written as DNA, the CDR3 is TGTGCCAGCTCACAAGGGGGGAACACTGAAGCTTTCTTT.